This T cell receptor (beta chain) is drawn from a study of T cells expressing NK-cell markers. After re-calling the 5' RACE reads, TCRdb lists one entry per CDR3 protein, DNA absent. This table holds about 300,000 distinct CDR3 sequences. Germline V gives CDR1 SNHLY, CDR2 FYNNEI. There are 14 residues in the CDR3. The sequence was collected from a woman aged 18 to 75 in good health. The chain uses TRBV2 and TRBJ2-4; as DNA is missing, the TRBD2 call by TCRdb cannot be tested. Sequencing was done on a sample of blood T cells: a sorted CD56 or NKG2C T cell subset, CD4+ or CD8+ T cells, or bulk PBMC T cells (not recorded which). CDR3 in amino acids: CASRPGLAGSIQYF.